This T cell receptor (beta chain) was found in a study of blood T cell repertoires in COVID-19. Across the whole study: COVID-19 samples, acute and convalescent, were from the United States, Italy and Spain.

Original analysis: Nucleated cell counts were estimated from reference gene primer amplification. This table comes from immunoSEQ multiplex PCR, and its TCRdb copy is limited to in-frame clones, with some not included. V and J calls and clone size are copied from that table; D and trimming were computed from the DNA. Altogether about 200,000 clones are present, around nine tenths being singletons, with the ten largest covering 4% to 5.5%. Germline CDR1 and CDR2: GTSNPN and SVGIG (reference sequence). Trimming took off 4 bases at V and 0 bases at J, with 13 bases between the two ends. This CDR3 has 15 amino acids.

The sequenced sample was peripheral blood. The rearrangement joins TRBV30 to TRBJ1-3, with D hard to call. The receptor was isolated from a woman aged 40 to 55 with acute or convalescent COVID-19. This CDR3 reads CAWKYSYSSGNTIYF. Here the CDR3 DNA reads TGTGCCTGGAAATATAGCTATAGCTCTGGAAACACCATATATTTT. Together with reference TRBV30 and TRBJ1-3, the CDR3 gives the full variable domain: SQTIHQWPATLVQPVGSPLSLECTVEGTSNPNLYWYRQAAGRGLQLLFYSVGIGQISSEVPQNLSASRPQDRQFILSSKKLLLSDSGFYLCAWKYSYSSGNTIYFGEGSWLTVV.